Reported below is one TCR beta chain. Libraries were prepared by immunoSEQ multiplex PCR; TCRdb keeps only in-frame clonotypes and omits some of them. This table has roughly 43,000 clones, about 88% appearing once. The data derive from a study of blood T cell repertoires in COVID-19. For the study at large: The samples span acute and convalescent COVID-19 from the United States, Italy and Spain.

The ends were cut back, 8 bases at V and 5 bases at J, with 26 bases in the middle. The CDR3 length is 17 residues. Germline V CDR1 and CDR2: ENHRY, SYGVKD. The chain employs TRBV10-3 and TRBJ2-3; tentative D call: TRBD2 (7 bases). Input material: peripheral blood. This receptor was obtained from a man in his 70s with active COVID-19. The CDR3 region has the DNA TGTGCCATCTCTTCCTCTGGTGGAGGGGGAGGGAAAGATACGCAGTATTTT. It is translated as CAISSSGGGGGKDTQYF.